A selection of T cell receptor beta chains follows, all from one sample in a study of tumor-infiltrating lymphocytes in primary liver carcinoma. TCRdb itself ran the multiplex PCR reads through MiXCR, one entry per CDR3 protein. The data show approximately 120,000 distinct CDR3 sequences, under 65% seen once. Material: liver tumor tissue from sampling region 3. These receptors all come from a woman aged 60-70 years with primary liver carcinoma and hepatitis B virus infection. Both conserved end residues are part of each CDR3. The order of the fields is V gene, J gene, clone size, D gene, CDR3 DNA, CDR3 protein. The D gene is left open where the match is weak. Expanded clones are given a class, and other clones once, few, many or no size at all.

>TRBV11-1|TRBJ2-4|.|TRBD2
TGTGTCAGCAGCTTTCCCGGGACTAGCAGGACCAAAAACATTCAGTACTTC
CVSSFPGTSRTKNIQYF
>TRBV4-1|TRBJ2-5|.|.
TGCGCCAGCAGCAAGCGCGCCCGGGATGAGACCCGGTACTTC
CASSKRARDETRYF
>TRBV19|TRBJ2-6|.|.
TGTGCCAGTAGTAGGGGAAGCTCTGGGGCCAACGTCCTGACTTTC
CASSRGSSGANVLTF
>TRBV6-6|TRBJ2-7|medium-sized|.
TGTGCCAGCAGTTACTCGAAGGGATCCGAGCAGTACTTC
CASSYSKGSEQYF
>TRBV28|TRBJ2-1|many|TRBD1
TGTGCCAGCAGTTTAGGGGACAGGGTGGAGGATGAGCAGTTCTTC
CASSLGDRVEDEQFF
>TRBV11-3|TRBJ2-1|.|TRBD2
TGTGCCAGCAGCGCCGGACAGAGGGGGCTAGCGGGAGGATTCAATGAGCTGTTCTTC
CASSAGQRGLAGGFNELFF
>TRBV6-5|TRBJ2-5|few|TRBD1
TGTGCCAGCAGTTACTTGACAGGGGGCGGGCAAGAGACCCAGTACTTC
CASSYLTGGGQETQYF
>TRBV5-6|TRBJ2-7|.|.
TGTGCCGGCAGCACTCTGGTCTCGTCCGGCTCGGGACTCCGCTACGAGCAGTGCTTC
CAGSTLVSSGSGLRYEQCF
>TRBV11-2|TRBJ2-5|.|.
TGTGCCAGCAGCTCTGAAGGGGGTGTCTGGGGGGTAACCACCCAGTACTTC
CASSSEGGVWGVTTQYF
>TRBV6-5|TRBJ2-5|.|.
TGTGCCAGCAGTTACCCTTATGACCTCGGGGAGACCCAGTACTTC
CASSYPYDLGETQYF